The clone carrying this T cell receptor beta chain appeared once. Trimming took 2 bases from V and 5 from J, leaving 12 bases between them. The germline CDR1 and CDR2 sequences are MNHEY and SMNVEV (reference sequence). CDR3 length: 15 amino acids. These data are taken from a study of PD-1 and CTLA-4 blockade in melanoma. Generated by immunoSEQ multiplex PCR, the TCRdb table keeps only in-frame clones and is missing some. The table shows 28,000 or so clones, with 80% to 95% occurring only once. V gene TRBV27 combines with J gene TRBJ2-2; perhaps TRBD1 as D (6 bases). Sample: CD8+ T cells from peripheral blood, taken from a patient given anti-PD-1 treatment. The origin of this receptor is a human donor with melanoma. As DNA, the CDR3 is TGTGCCAGCAGTTTAAGCAGGGGATGGACCGGGGAGCTGTTTTTT. This gives the protein CASSLSRGWTGELFF.